The 30 T cell receptor beta chains presented below share a single source sample, sequenced in a study of technical replicates of blood from a handful of donors. The protocol was immunoSEQ multiplex PCR, while the TCRdb copy is restricted to in-frame clones and leaves out a portion. Of more than 65,000 clones listed, 95% to 98% are singletons. The sample comprised T cells isolated from PBMCs. The receptor set was obtained from a human donor in good health.

This chain uses TRBV19 with TRBJ1-1; the match to TRBD1 covers 7 bases. J gave up 4 bases and V 7 bases, and 3 bases lay outside the gene matches. The CDR3 sequence is 12 residues long. Germline V gene lookup returns CDR1 LNHDA and CDR2 SQIVND (reference sequence). This CDR3 is CASKQGRTEAFF. In DNA, the CDR3 is TGTGCCAGTAAACAGGGGCGCACTGAAGCTTTCTTT.

The chain recombines TRBV7-2 with TRBJ2-7, with 7 bases aligning to TRBD1. Germline lookup yields CDR1 SGHTA and CDR2 FQGNSA. CDR3 length equals 14 residues. Trimming took 5 bases from V and 4 from J; bases not matched to a gene: 8. CDR3 sequence reads: CASSQRGGGYEQYF. The CDR3 region has the DNA TGTGCCAGCAGCCAGCGAGGGGGCGGGTACGAGCAGTACTTC.

The chain links TRBV4-1 to TRBJ2-7, with 7 nucleotides matching TRBD1. Trimming removed 2 bases from V and 0 bases from J; junction bases left unmatched: 4. The CDR3 covers 15 residues. Germline V gene sequence: CDR1 MGHRA, CDR2 YSYEKL. CDR3 sequence: CASSQNRDSSYEQYF. In DNA, the CDR3 is TGCGCCAGCAGCCAAAACCGGGACAGCTCCTACGAGCAGTACTTC.

The chain has TRBV28 and TRBJ2-7; D might be TRBD1 (5 bases). The CDR3 covers 15 residues. Germline-derived CDR1 and CDR2 are MDHEN and SYDVKM. Trimming took 2 bases from V and 4 from J, leaving 15 bases between them. The CDR3 sequence: CASSLPSRQSYEQYF. CDR3 in DNA: TGTGCCAGCAGTTTACCGTCGAGACAGAGTTACGAGCAGTACTTC.

The rearrangement joins TRBV19 to TRBJ1-3; D is unresolved. CDR1 and CDR2 (germline): LNHDA, SQIVND (reference sequence). The CDR3 extends over 16 amino acids. Trimming took off 5 bases at V and 2 bases at J, with 16 bases between the two ends. The CDR3, as DNA: TGTGCCAGTAGTCCTCTTCAGACTAACGCTGGAAACACCATATATTTT. Translated, it gives CASSPLQTNAGNTIYF.

The chain employs TRBV2 and TRBJ2-2; D is ambiguous. CDR1 is SNHLY and CDR2 is FYNNEI in the germline V gene. This CDR3 is built from 14 residues. Trimming stripped 2 bases from V and 1 base from J, with 5 bases between. The CDR3 sequence is CASSEIRNTGELFF. The DNA of the CDR3 is TGTGCCAGCAGTGAAATCAGGAACACCGGGGAGCTGTTTTTT.

CDR3 sequence reads: CAWNRLGLEGYTF. The CDR3 coding sequence is TGTGCCTGGAATCGGTTGGGACTGGAGGGCTACACCTTC. The chain uses TRBV30 and TRBJ1-2; the D gene is possibly TRBD1 (5 bases). The CDR3 covers 13 residues. Germline loops: CDR1 GTSNPN, CDR2 SVGIG (reference sequence). Trimming took off 4 bases at V and 8 bases at J, with 17 bases between the two ends.

The genes are TRBV6-1 and TRBJ2-4; 7 positions match TRBD1. Per the germline V gene, CDR1 is MNHNS and CDR2 is SASEGT. Trimming took 4 bases from V and 7 from J; bases not matched to a gene: 13. The CDR3 consists of 16 residues. The CDR3, as DNA: TGTGCCAGCAGTGGCCTCGTACAGGGGTTATACAACATTCAGTACTTC. Its translation: CASSGLVQGLYNIQYF.

The chain uses TRBV28 and TRBJ2-3; TRBD2 matches at 9 bases. Germline V lookup: CDR1 MDHEN, CDR2 SYDVKM. V was pared by 3 bases and J by 0 bases, with 16 bases of the junction left unmatched. The length of the CDR3 is 20 residues. The CDR3 nucleotides are TGTGCCAGCAGTTTCCCCTTGTATGGCGGGAGGGGGGCTAGCACAGATACGCAGTATTTT. Protein sequence: CASSFPLYGGRGASTDTQYF.

This chain uses TRBV7-8 with TRBJ1-1; 8 nucleotides agree with TRBD1. J gave up 5 bases and V 6 bases, and 20 bases lay outside the gene matches. The CDR3 totals 18 residues. Germline V gene lookup returns CDR1 SGHVS and CDR2 FQNEAQ. The CDR3 is CASSLEGTGPILGTEAFF. CDR3 DNA sequence: TGTGCCAGCAGTCTCGAAGGGACAGGCCCTATTCTGGGGACTGAAGCTTTCTTT.

The J gene is TRBJ2-1, the V gene TRBV6-1; TRBD2 matches 8 bases. Germline V gene data show CDR1 as MNHNS and CDR2 as SASEGT. V trimming: 0 bases; J trimming: 5 bases; junction bases outside the gene matches: 6. The CDR3 is 16 amino acids. The CDR3 sequence: CASSEAGLAVDNEQFF. The CDR3 DNA follows: TGTGCCAGCAGTGAAGCCGGACTAGCTGTCGACAATGAGCAGTTCTTC.

The genes are TRBV4-2 and TRBJ2-7; 10 bases line up with TRBD2. Trimming cost V 0 bases and J 4 bases; bases outside gene matches: 6. The CDR3 is made up of 16 amino acids. Germline CDR1 LGHNA, CDR2 YNFKEQ. CDR3 in DNA: TGTGCCAGCAGCCAAGAGGAGACTAGCGGGTTGTACGAGCAGTACTTC. Translated: CASSQEETSGLYEQYF.

The J gene is TRBJ1-2, the V gene TRBV11-3; D is undetermined. Trimming took 1 base from V and 6 from J, leaving 9 bases between them. The CDR3 is made up of 13 amino acids. Germline-derived CDR1 and CDR2 are SGHNT and YENEEA. CDR3 protein: CASSLVTRDGYTF. The CDR3, as DNA: TGTGCCAGCAGCTTAGTGACGCGGGATGGCTACACCTTC.

The chain has TRBV5-4 and TRBJ2-1; tentative D call: TRBD1 (5 bases). Trimming took 6 bases from V and 10 from J, leaving 11 bases between them. The germline CDR1 and CDR2 sequences are SGHNT and YYREEE (reference sequence). This CDR3 comprises 11 residues. CDR3 nucleotide sequence: TGTGCCAGCATCCAGGGCGGCGAGCAGTTCTTC. Translated, it gives CASIQGGEQFF.

The chain employs TRBV5-1 and TRBJ2-7, with D uncertain. The V end lost 4 bases, the J end lost 5 bases, and 19 bases lay between the germline ends. Germline V gene lookup returns CDR1 SGHRS and CDR2 YFSETQ. The CDR3 sequence is 15 residues long. CDR3 residues: CASSPPWALQDEQYF. The DNA for the CDR3 is TGCGCCAGCAGCCCACCGTGGGCTCTGCAGGACGAGCAGTACTTC.

The J gene is TRBJ1-1, the V gene TRBV6-5, with D tentatively TRBD1 (6 bases). Germline V gene data show CDR1 as MNHEY and CDR2 as SVGAGI. The CDR3 sequence is 12 residues long. V lost 7 bases and J 12 bases, leaving 18 bases between the germline ends. Here the CDR3 DNA reads TGTGCCAGCACCAACCTTCGGGACACTACTTTCTTT. This translates into CASTNLRDTTFF.

The J gene is TRBJ2-2, the V gene TRBV2, with 12 bases that match TRBD2. The germline V gene has CDR1 SNHLY and CDR2 FYNNEI. V lost 6 bases and J lost 4; bases outside the gene matches: 6. The CDR3 runs 16 residues. CDR3: CASRELAGGGTGELFF. The CDR3 nucleotides are TGTGCCAGCAGGGAACTAGCGGGAGGTGGCACCGGGGAGCTGTTTTTT.

J is TRBJ1-2 and V is TRBV6-5, with 12 nucleotides matching TRBD1. Trimming removed 5 bases from V and 2 bases from J; junction bases left unmatched: 3. The germline gives CDR1 MNHEY, CDR2 SVGAGI. The CDR3 runs to 15 residues. CDR3 sequence: CASSAGTGGNYGYTF. CDR3 nucleotides: TGTGCCAGCAGTGCCGGGACAGGGGGCAACTATGGCTACACCTTC.

V gene TRBV7-9 combines with J gene TRBJ2-1; maybe TRBD2 (6 bases). The CDR3 is made up of 15 amino acids. V was clipped by 4 bases and J by 6 bases, with 16 bases between them. Germline lookup yields CDR1 SEHNR and CDR2 FQNEAQ (reference sequence). CDR3 residues: CASSSLWQGLNEQFF. CDR3 nucleotides: TGTGCCAGCAGCTCCCTATGGCAGGGACTCAATGAGCAGTTCTTC.

This clone is a singleton in its sample. The chain has TRBV10-3 and TRBJ2-3; 7 nucleotides match TRBD1. V was pared by 8 bases and J by 1 base, with 12 bases of the junction left unmatched. This CDR3 spans 16 amino acids. Germline CDR1 reads ENHRY; CDR2 reads SYGVKD. The DNA of the CDR3 is TGTGCCATCGGAAACAGGGGTAGACTTGGCACAGATACGCAGTATTTT. Protein product: CAIGNRGRLGTDTQYF.

This clone showed up just once. The chain has TRBV5-1 and TRBJ1-4; weak D call: TRBD1 (5 bases). The V end lost 5 bases, the J end lost 7 bases, and 15 bases lay between the germline ends. In germline, CDR1 is SGHRS, CDR2 YFSETQ. The CDR3 consists of 14 residues. In DNA form, the CDR3 reads TGCGCCAGCAGTACGGACACTTTTTCTGAAAAACTGTTTTTT. Residues: CASSTDTFSEKLFF.

The chain carries TRBV29-1 and TRBJ2-2; a weak D match, TRBD1 (5 bases). The germline V gene encodes CDR1 SQVTM and CDR2 ANQGSEA. Trimming removed 7 bases at V and 1 base at J, with 13 bases between. The CDR3 runs to 14 residues. CDR3 nucleotides: TGCAGCGCATCGGTGCAGGGGAACACCGGGGAGCTGTTTTTT. Its translation is CSASVQGNTGELFF.

The rearrangement links TRBV27 to TRBJ1-1; D is uncertain. Trimming stripped 0 bases from V and 4 bases from J, with 15 bases between. CDR1 is MNHEY, CDR2 SMNVEV, per germline (reference sequence). The CDR3 sequence is 16 residues long. The CDR3 reads CASSLSWRVGGTEAFF. The CDR3, as DNA: TGTGCCAGCAGTTTATCCTGGCGGGTCGGTGGCACTGAAGCTTTCTTT.

This chain uses TRBV7-3 with TRBJ2-2; TRBD2 agrees at 10 bases. Germline trimming cut 5 bases from V and 9 bases from J; bases unmatched to any gene: 12. This CDR3 spans 16 amino acids. Germline loops: CDR1 SGHTA, CDR2 FQGTGA. The CDR3 region has the DNA TGTGCCAGCAGCCCTACTAGCGGGGTCGGTGTCCGGGAGCTGTTTTTT. It is translated as CASSPTSGVGVRELFF. Together with reference TRBV7-3 and TRBJ2-2, the CDR3 gives the full variable domain: GAGVSQTPSNKVTEKGKYVELRCDPISGHTALYWYRQSLGQGPEFLIYFQGTGAADDSGLPNDRFFAVRPEGSVSTLKIQRTERGDSAVYLCASSPTSGVGVRELFFGEGSRLTVL.

The chain carries TRBV29-1 and TRBJ2-1, with a weak D call TRBD1 (6 bases). The germline V gene has CDR1 SQVTM and CDR2 ANQGSEA. This CDR3 is built from 12 residues. CDR3: CRIMDSSYEQFF. CDR3 DNA: TGCAGGATTATGGACAGTTCATATGAGCAGTTCTTC.

The V and J genes are TRBV6-5 and TRBJ1-2; 9 bases are shared with TRBD1. V was clipped by 2 bases and J by 8 bases; unmatched bases: 6. The V gene's germline CDR1 is MNHEY and CDR2 SVGAGI. This CDR3 comprises 14 residues. CDR3 residues: CASSYAQGARGYTF. CDR3 sequence (DNA): TGTGCCAGCAGTTACGCACAGGGGGCGCGCGGCTACACCTTC.

This chain connects TRBV4-3 to TRBJ2-3; maybe TRBD2 (6 bases). The CDR3 sequence is 15 residues long. Trimming cost V 5 bases and J 1 base, with 13 bases left between them. Per the germline V gene, CDR1 is LGHNA and CDR2 is YSLEER. The CDR3 reads CASSFRETGTDTQYF. The CDR3 DNA reads as TGCGCCAGCAGCTTTCGGGAGACTGGCACAGATACGCAGTATTTT.

The chain recombines TRBV6-6 with TRBJ2-7, with TRBD2 as a possible D gene (5 bases). V gave up 0 bases and J gave up 3 bases, with 9 bases separating them. The CDR3 spans 14 residues. In germline, CDR1 is MNHNY, CDR2 SVGAGI (reference sequence). The DNA of the CDR3 is TGTGCCAGCAGTTACTCCGGGATCGACTACGAGCAGTACTTC. Residues: CASSYSGIDYEQYF.

The count of this clone is one. The chain carries TRBV2 and TRBJ2-7, with 7 bases matching TRBD1. CDR3 length: 12 residues. V trimming: 6 bases; J trimming: 2 bases; junction bases outside the gene matches: 1. Germline V gene data show CDR1 as SNHLY and CDR2 as FYNNEI. Here the CDR3 DNA reads TGTGCCAGCAGCGACAGGGCCTACGAGCAGTACTTC. Its translation: CASSDRAYEQYF.

J is TRBJ2-7 and V is TRBV5-1; 8 positions match TRBD1. The CDR3 is 16 residues long. CDR1 SGHRS and CDR2 YFSETQ come from the germline V gene. The J segment lost 4 bases and the V segment lost 4 bases, leaving 13 bases of the junction unmatched. CDR3 residues: CASSPNGQGRIYEQYF. The CDR3, as DNA: TGCGCCAGCAGCCCTAACGGACAGGGCAGGATTTACGAGCAGTACTTC.